The clone carrying this T cell receptor beta chain was seen many times. The V and J ends lost 2 bases and 0 bases respectively, with 4 bases between them. The CDR3 is made up of 13 amino acids. The data were obtained in a study of early T cells in non-severe SARS-CoV-2 infection. One entry per CDR3 protein results from TCRdb running MiXCR on the 5' RACE reads. The sample includes around 76,000 distinct CDR3 sequences, 10% to 15% of them seen just once. This chain connects TRBV12-3 or TRBV12-4 to TRBJ1-1; D remains unclear. The clonotype originates from an adult who was a healthcare worker with PCR-confirmed SARS-CoV-2 infection or an uninfected control (not recorded which). Sequenced sample: whole blood. DNA for the CDR3: TGTGCCAGCAGTTTACACTTGAACACTGAAGCTTTCTTT. Protein sequence: CASSLHLNTEAFF.